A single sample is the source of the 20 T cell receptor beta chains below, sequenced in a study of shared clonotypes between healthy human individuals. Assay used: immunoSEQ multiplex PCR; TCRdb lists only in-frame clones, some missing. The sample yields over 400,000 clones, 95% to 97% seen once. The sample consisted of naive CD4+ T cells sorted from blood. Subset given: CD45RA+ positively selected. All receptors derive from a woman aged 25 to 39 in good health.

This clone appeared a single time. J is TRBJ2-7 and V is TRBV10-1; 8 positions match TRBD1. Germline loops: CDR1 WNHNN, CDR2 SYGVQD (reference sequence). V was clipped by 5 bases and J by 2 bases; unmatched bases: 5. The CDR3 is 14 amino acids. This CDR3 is CASSKTGVTYEQYF. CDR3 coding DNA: TGCGCCAGCAGTAAGACAGGGGTAACCTACGAGCAGTACTTC.

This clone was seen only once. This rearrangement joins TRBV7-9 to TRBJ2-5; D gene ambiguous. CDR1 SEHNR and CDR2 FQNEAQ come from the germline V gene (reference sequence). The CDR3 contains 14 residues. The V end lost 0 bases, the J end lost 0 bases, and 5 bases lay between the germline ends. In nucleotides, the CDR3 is TGTGCCAGCAGCTTAGCGGGGTACCAAGAGACCCAGTACTTC. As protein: CASSLAGYQETQYF.

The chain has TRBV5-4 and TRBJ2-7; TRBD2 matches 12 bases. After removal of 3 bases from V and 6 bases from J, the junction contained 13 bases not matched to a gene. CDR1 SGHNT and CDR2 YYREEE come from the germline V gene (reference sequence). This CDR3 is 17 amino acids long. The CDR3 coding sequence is TGTGCCAGCAGCTCAGGACTAGCGGGACCTCTCTCCAGCGAGCAGTACTTC. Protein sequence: CASSSGLAGPLSSEQYF.

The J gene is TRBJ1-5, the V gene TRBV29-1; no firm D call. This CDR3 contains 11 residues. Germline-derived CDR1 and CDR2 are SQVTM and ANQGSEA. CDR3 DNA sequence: TGCAGTCGGGTAAAAAATCAGCCCCAGCATTTT. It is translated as CSRVKNQPQHF.

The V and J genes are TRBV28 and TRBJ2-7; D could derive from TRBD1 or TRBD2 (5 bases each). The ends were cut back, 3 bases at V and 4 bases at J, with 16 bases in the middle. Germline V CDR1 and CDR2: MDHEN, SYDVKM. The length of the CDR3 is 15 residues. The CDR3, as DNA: TGTGCCAGCAGTTTTACGGGGCCAGTAAGGTACGAGCAGTACTTC. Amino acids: CASSFTGPVRYEQYF.

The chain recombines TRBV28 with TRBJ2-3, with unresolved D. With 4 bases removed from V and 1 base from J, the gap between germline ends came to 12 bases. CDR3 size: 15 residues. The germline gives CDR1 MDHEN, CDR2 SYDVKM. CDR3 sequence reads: CASSSPGRRTDTQYF. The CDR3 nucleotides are TGTGCCAGCAGTTCGCCAGGTAGACGCACAGATACGCAGTATTTT.

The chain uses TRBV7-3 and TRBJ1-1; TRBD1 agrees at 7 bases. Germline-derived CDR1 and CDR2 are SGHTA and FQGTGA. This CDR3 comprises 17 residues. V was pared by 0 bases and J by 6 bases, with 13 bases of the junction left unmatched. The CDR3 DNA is TGTGCCAGCAGCTTAACGCCCCTTCGGCAGGGGGTAGCTGAAGCTTTCTTT. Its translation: CASSLTPLRQGVAEAFF.

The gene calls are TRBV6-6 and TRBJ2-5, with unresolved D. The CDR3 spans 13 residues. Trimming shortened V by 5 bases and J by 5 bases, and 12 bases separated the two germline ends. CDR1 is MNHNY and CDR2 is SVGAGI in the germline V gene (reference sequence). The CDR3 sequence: CASSQVGVETQYF. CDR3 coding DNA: TGTGCCAGCAGTCAGGTTGGGGTGGAGACCCAGTACTTC.

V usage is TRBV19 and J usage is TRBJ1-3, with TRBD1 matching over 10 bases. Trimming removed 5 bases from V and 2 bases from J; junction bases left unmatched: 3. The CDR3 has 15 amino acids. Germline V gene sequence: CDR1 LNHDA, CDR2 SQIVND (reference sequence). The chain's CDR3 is CASSAGTGAGNTIYF. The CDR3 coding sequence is TGTGCCAGTAGTGCCGGGACAGGGGCTGGAAACACCATATATTTT.

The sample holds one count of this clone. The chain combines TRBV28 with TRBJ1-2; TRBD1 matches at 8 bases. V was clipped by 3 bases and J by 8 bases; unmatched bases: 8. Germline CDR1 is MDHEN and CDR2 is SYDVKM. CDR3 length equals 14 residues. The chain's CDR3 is CASSFGHRGAGYTF. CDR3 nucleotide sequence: TGTGCCAGCAGTTTCGGTCACAGGGGGGCCGGCTACACCTTC.

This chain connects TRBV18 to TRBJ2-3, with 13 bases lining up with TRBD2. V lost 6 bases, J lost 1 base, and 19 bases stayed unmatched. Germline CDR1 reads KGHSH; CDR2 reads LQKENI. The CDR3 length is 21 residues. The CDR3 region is CASSQFTYGLAGVLGTDTQYF. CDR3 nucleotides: TGTGCCAGCTCTCAGTTCACCTATGGACTAGCGGGAGTTCTTGGCACAGATACGCAGTATTTT.

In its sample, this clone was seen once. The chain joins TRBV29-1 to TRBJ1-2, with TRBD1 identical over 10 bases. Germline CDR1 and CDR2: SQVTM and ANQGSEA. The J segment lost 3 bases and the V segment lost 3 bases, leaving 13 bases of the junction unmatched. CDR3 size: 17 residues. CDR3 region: CSVDFPPGTGAHYGYTF. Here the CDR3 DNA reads TGCAGCGTTGATTTCCCACCCGGGACAGGGGCACACTATGGCTACACCTTC.

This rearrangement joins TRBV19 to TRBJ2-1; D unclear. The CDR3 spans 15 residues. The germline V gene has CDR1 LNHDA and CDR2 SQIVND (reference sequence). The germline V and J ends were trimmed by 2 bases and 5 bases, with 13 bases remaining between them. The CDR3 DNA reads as TGTGCCAGTAGTATATCGTTCGGTGTACACAATGAGCAGTTCTTC. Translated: CASSISFGVHNEQFF.

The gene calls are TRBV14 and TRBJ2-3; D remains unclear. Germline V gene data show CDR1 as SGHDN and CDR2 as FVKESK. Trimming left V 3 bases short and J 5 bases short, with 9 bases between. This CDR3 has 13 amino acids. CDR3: CASSQSRLDTQYF. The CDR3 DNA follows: TGTGCCAGCAGCCAGTCAAGGTTAGATACGCAGTATTTT.

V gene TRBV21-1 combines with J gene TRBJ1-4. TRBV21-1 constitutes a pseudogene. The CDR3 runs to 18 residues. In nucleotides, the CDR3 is TGTGCCAGCGGCTCAGGGTTTCGGGACTCCGCAACTAATGAAAAACTGTTTTTT. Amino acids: CASGSGFRDSATNEKLFF.

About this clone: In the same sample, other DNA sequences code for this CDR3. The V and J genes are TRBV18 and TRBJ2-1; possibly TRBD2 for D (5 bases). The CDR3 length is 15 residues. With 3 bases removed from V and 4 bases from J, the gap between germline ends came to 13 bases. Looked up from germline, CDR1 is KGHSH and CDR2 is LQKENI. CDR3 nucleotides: TGTGCCAGCTCACCCCGGGATGGTGCTTACAATGAGCAGTTCTTC. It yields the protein CASSPRDGAYNEQFF.

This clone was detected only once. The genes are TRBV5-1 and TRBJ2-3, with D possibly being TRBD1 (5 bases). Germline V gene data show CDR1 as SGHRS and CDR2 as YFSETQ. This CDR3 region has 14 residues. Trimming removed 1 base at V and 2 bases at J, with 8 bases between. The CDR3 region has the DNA TGCGCCAGCAGCTTGATGGGGCTCACAGATACGCAGTATTTT. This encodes CASSLMGLTDTQYF. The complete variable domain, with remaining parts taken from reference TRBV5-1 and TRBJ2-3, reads KAGVTQTPRYLIKTRGQQVTLSCSPISGHRSVSWYQQTPGQGLQFLFEYFSETQRNKGNFPGRFSGRQFSNSRSEMNVSTLELGDSALYLCASSLMGLTDTQYFGPGTRLTVL.

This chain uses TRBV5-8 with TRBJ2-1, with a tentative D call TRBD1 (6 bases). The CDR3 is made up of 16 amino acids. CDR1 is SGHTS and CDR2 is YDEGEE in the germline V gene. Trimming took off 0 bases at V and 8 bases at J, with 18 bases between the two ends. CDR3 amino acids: CASSLARGQLKDEQFF. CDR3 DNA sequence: TGTGCCAGCAGCTTGGCTCGGGGACAACTAAAAGATGAGCAGTTCTTC.

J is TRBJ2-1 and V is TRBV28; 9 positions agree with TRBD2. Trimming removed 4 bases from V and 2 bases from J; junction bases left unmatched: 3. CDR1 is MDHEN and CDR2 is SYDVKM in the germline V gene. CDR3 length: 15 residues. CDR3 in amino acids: CASSSAGGPYNEQFF. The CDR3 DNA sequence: TGTGCCAGCAGTTCGGCGGGAGGGCCCTACAATGAGCAGTTCTTC.

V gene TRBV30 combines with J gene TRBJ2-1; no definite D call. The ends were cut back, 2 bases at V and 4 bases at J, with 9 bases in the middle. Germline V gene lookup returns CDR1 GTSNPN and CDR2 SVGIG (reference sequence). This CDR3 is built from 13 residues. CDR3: CAWSRASYNEQFF. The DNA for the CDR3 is TGTGCCTGGAGTCGAGCCTCGTACAATGAGCAGTTCTTC.